What follows are 8 T cell receptor beta chains derived from one specimen sequenced in a study of cytomegalovirus exposure and HLA in healthy donors. The PCR made use of 60 Vbeta and 13 Jbeta primers. Some clones are missing from TCRdb's copy, which holds only in-frame ones; the method was immunoSEQ multiplex PCR. Of approximately 150,000 clones listed, around 84% are singletons. The sequenced material came from PBMCs. All receptors come from a man between 25 and 39 years old in good health and CMV-seropositive.

This clone was seen a single time. The chain uses TRBV28 and TRBJ1-2; perhaps TRBD1 as D (6 bases). The CDR3 runs to 14 residues. Germline assignment: CDR1 MDHEN and CDR2 SYDVKM. V dropped 5 bases and J dropped 8 bases, with 18 bases sitting between them. The CDR3 sequence is CASSLGHLGGGYTF. The CDR3 region has the DNA TGTGCCAGCAGTCTGGGACATCTCGGTGGGGGCTACACCTTC.

This sequence joins TRBV5-1 and TRBJ2-3; D unclear. Germline CDR1 reads SGHRS; CDR2 reads YFSETQ. This CDR3 comprises 14 residues. Trimming removed 0 bases from V and 1 base from J, with 6 bases in between. The DNA for the CDR3 is TGCGCCAGCAGCTTGGTACTGGGCACAGATACGCAGTATTTT. This translates into CASSLVLGTDTQYF.

The V call is TRBV19, the J call TRBJ1-5; D uncertain. The CDR3 runs 11 residues. V dropped 6 bases and J dropped 9 bases, with 9 bases sitting between them. The germline V gene has CDR1 LNHDA and CDR2 SQIVND (reference sequence). The CDR3 DNA sequence: TGTGCCAGTAGCCGACCGGGGCCCCAGCATTTT. This translates into CASSRPGPQHF.

J is TRBJ2-5 and V is TRBV10-2; 11 bases fit TRBD2. Germline loops: CDR1 WSHSY, CDR2 SAAADI. V shed 5 bases, J shed 4 bases, and the junction held 6 bases outside the gene matches. The CDR3 loop spans 15 amino acids. In DNA, the CDR3 is TGCGCCAGCAGTAATAGCGGGAGGGAAGGAGAGACCCAGTACTTC. The encoded protein is CASSNSGREGETQYF.

This CDR3 is CASSLPRGIHSDGYTF. The CDR3 nucleotides read TGCGCCAGCAGCCTTCCCAGGGGGATCCACAGCGATGGCTACACCTTC. The rearrangement uses TRBV4-1 and TRBJ1-2, with 7 bases lining up with TRBD1. The CDR3 contains 16 residues. Germline CDR1 MGHRA, CDR2 YSYEKL. V lost 4 bases to trimming and J lost 6 bases; unmatched junction nucleotides: 14.

V and J are TRBV7-2 and TRBJ2-6; maybe TRBD1 (5 bases). The CDR3 has 18 amino acids. Trimming took off 5 bases at V and 0 bases at J, with 17 bases between the two ends. Per the germline V gene, CDR1 is SGHTA and CDR2 is FQGNSA. The CDR3 DNA reads as TGTGCCAGCAGCCACCTAGGGGCAGGAAGCTCTGGGGCCAACGTCCTGACTTTC. It encodes CASSHLGAGSSGANVLTF.

This sequence joins TRBV6-5 and TRBJ2-3, with a tentative D call TRBD2 (7 bases). V was cut by 2 bases and J by 2 bases, with 14 bases left in between. The CDR3 totals 16 residues. CDR1 and CDR2 (germline): MNHEY, SVGAGI. The CDR3 is CASSYRGAQVTDTQYF. For the CDR3, the DNA is TGTGCCAGCAGTTACCGGGGGGCGCAGGTCACAGATACGCAGTATTTT.

The chain links TRBV11-2 to TRBJ1-1; D is possibly TRBD1 (5 bases). CDR3 length: 14 residues. The V and J ends lost 1 base and 2 bases respectively, with 8 bases between them. Germline CDR1 is SGHAT and CDR2 is FQNNGV. The CDR3 loop reads CASSLGGFNTEAFF. The CDR3 DNA is TGTGCCAGCAGCTTAGGGGGCTTCAACACTGAAGCTTTCTTT.